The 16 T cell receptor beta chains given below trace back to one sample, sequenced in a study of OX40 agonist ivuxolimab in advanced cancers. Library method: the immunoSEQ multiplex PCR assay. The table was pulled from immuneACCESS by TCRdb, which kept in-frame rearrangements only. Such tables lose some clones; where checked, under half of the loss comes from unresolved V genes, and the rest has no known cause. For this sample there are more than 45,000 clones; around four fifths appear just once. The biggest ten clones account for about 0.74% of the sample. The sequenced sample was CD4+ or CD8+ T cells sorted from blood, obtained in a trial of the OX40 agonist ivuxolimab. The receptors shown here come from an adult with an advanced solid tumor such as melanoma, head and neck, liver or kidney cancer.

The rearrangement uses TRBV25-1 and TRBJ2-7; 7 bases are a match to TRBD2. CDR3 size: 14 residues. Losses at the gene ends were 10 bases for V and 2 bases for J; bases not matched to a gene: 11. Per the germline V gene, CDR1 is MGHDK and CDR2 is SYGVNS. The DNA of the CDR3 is TGTGCCACCCCCCGTGGGGGGGTAACCTACGAGCAGTACTTC. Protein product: CATPRGGVTYEQYF.

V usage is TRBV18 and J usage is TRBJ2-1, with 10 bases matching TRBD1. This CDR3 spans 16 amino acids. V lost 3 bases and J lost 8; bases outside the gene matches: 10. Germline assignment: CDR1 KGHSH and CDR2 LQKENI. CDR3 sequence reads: CASSPRTGGGSDEQFF. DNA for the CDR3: TGTGCCAGCTCACCTCGGACAGGGGGGGGTTCTGATGAGCAGTTCTTC. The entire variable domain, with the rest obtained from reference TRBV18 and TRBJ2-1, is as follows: NAGVMQNPRHLVRRRGQEARLRCSPMKGHSHVYWYRQLPEEGLKFMVYLQKENIIDESGMPKERFSAEFPKEGPSILRIQQVVRGDSAAYFCASSPRTGGGSDEQFFGPGTRLTVL.

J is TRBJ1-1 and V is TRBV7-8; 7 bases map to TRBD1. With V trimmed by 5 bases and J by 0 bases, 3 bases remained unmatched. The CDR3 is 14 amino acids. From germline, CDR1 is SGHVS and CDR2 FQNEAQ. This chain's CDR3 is CASSLGTVNTEAFF. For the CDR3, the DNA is TGTGCCAGCAGCCTAGGGACAGTGAACACTGAAGCTTTCTTT.

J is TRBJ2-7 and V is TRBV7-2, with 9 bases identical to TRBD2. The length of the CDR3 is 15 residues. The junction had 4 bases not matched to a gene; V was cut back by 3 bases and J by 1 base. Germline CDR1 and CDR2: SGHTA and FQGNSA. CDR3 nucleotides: TGTGCCAGCAGCTTGCAAGCGGGGGGATCCTACGAGCAGTACTTC. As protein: CASSLQAGGSYEQYF.

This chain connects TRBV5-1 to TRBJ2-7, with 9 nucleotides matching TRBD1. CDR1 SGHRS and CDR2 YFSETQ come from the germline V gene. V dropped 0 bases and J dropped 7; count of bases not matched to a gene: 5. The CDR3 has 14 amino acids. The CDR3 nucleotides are TGCGCCAGCAGCTTGGGACAGGGGGTCCCTGAGCAGTACTTC. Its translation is CASSLGQGVPEQYF.

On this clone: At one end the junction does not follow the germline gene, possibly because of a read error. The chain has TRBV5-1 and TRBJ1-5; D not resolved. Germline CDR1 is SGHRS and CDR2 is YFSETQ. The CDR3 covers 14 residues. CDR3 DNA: TGCGTCAGCAGCTTGGGCGCGCAAGGGCAGCCCCAGCATTTT. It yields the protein CVSSLGAQGQPQHF.

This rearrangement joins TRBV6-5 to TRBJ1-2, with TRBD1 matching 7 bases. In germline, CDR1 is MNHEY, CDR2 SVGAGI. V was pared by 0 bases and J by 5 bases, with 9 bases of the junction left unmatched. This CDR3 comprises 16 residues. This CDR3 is CASSYSGRGTLYGYTF. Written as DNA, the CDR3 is TGTGCCAGCAGTTACTCGGGCAGGGGGACCCTATATGGCTACACCTTC.

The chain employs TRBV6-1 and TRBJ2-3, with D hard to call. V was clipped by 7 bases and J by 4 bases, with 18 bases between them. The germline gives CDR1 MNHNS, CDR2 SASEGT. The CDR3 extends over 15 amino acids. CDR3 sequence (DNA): TGTGCCAGCACGAAAACTCAATCGCCCCCAGATACGCAGTATTTT. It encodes CASTKTQSPPDTQYF.

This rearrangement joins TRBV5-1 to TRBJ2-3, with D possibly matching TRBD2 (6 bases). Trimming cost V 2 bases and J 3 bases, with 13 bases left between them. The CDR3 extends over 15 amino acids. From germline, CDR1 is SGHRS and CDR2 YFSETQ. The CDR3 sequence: CASSFVRGRTDTQYF. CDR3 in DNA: TGCGCCAGCAGCTTCGTCCGGGGGAGAACAGATACGCAGTATTTT.

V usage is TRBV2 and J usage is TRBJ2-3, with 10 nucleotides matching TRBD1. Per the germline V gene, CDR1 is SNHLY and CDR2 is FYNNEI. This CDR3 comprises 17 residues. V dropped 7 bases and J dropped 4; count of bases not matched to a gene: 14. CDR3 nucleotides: TGTGCCAGCACCAGGGGGCACCGGGACAGGGGATCAGATACGCAGTATTTT. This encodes CASTRGHRDRGSDTQYF.

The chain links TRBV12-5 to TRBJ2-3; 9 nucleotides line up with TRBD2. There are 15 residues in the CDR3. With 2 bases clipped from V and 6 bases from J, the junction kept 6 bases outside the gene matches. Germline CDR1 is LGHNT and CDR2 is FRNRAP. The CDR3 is CASGLPGLARDTQYF. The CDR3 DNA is TGTGCTAGTGGTTTGCCGGGACTAGCTCGGGATACGCAGTATTTT.

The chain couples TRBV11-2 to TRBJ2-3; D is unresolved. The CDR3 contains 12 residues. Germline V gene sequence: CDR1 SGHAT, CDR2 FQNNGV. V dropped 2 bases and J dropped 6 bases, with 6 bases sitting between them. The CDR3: CASSLNGDTQYF. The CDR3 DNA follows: TGTGCCAGCAGCTTAAACGGGGATACGCAGTATTTT. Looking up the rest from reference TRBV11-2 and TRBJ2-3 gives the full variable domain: EAGVAQSPRYKIIEKRQSVAFWCNPISGHATLYWYQQILGQGPKLLIQFQNNGVVDDSQLPKDRFSAERLKGVDSTLKIQPAKLEDSAVYLCASSLNGDTQYFGPGTRLTVL.

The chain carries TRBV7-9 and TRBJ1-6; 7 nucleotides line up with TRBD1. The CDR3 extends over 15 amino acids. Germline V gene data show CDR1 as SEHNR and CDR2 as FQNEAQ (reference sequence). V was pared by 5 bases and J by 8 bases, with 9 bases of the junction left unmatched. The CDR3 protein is CASSLRTGRDSPLHF. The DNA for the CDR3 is TGTGCCAGCAGCCTCAGGACAGGCCGGGATTCACCCCTCCACTTT.

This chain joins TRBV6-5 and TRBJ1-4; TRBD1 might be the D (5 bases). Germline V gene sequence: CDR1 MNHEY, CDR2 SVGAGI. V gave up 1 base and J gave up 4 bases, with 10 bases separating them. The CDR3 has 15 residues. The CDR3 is CASSYFRGGNEKLFF. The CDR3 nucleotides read TGTGCCAGCAGTTACTTCCGGGGGGGTAATGAAAAACTGTTTTTT.

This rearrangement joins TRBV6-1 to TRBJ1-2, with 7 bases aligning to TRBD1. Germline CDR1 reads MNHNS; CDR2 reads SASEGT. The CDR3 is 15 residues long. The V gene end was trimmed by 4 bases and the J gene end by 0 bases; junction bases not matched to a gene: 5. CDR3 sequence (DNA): TGTGCCAGCAGTGCAAAAACAGGGGCTAACTATGGCTACACCTTC. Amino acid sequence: CASSAKTGANYGYTF.

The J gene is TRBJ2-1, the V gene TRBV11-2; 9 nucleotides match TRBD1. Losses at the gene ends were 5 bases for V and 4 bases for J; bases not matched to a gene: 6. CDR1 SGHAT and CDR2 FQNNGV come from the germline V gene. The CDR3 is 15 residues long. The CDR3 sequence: CASSIPGQGYNEQFF. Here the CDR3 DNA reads TGTGCCAGCAGCATACCGGGACAGGGATACAATGAGCAGTTCTTC.